This TCR beta chain is drawn from a study of graft-versus-host responses after intestinal transplantation. Study in general: Tacrolimus and steroids were given for 2 to 3 years to all recipients after anti-thymocyte globulin induction.

Remarks on this clone: Its antigen is as yet unknown. One end of the junction fails to match germline, which may point to a read error.

The CDR3 totals 14 residues. Germline CDR1 reads SNHLY; CDR2 reads FYNNEI. Measured with immunoSEQ multiplex PCR; TCRdb has only the in-frame clones, and not every one. Here the sample spans some 110,000 clones, just over 90% being singletons. The rearrangement uses TRBV2 and TRBJ2-3, with 8 bases matching TRBD2. Sample: unstimulated CD4+ T cells sorted from spleen or lymph node cells, taken before transplant. The sequence came from a human donor who was the organ donor for an intestinal transplant. The CDR3 DNA sequence: TGTGCCAGCGGTGATAGCGGGAACCAAGATACGCAGTATTTT. Its protein is CASGDSGNQDTQYF. Variable domain in full (rest from reference TRBV2 and TRBJ2-3): EPEVTQTPSHQVTQMGQEVILRCVPISNHLYFYWYRQILGQKVEFLVSFYNNEISEKSEIFDDQFSVERPDGSNFTLKIRSTKLEDSAMYFCASGDSGNQDTQYFGPGTRLTVL.